Given below is one TCR beta chain in context. Its antigen is unknown. The immunoSEQ assay was version 4, run in survey mode. Genomic DNA was diluted to 9 to 10 ng/uL, up to 1 ug per sample. The repertoire was sequenced with immunoSEQ multiplex PCR; TCRdb's copy has only in-frame clones and lacks some. The sample yields about 36,000 clones, about 84% seen once. The sample belongs to a study of persistence of HIV-infected CD4 T cells. Study background: Suppressive ART had lasted a median of 8 years.

Cells were stimulated with overlapping HIV-1 Gag 15-mer peptides. CD40L/CD69 double-negative CD45RO-high memory CD4+ T cells were collected. Plasma HIV-1 RNA stayed below 50 copies/mL for at least 4 years. CDR3 length equals 13 residues. Germline CDR1 and CDR2: MNHEY and SVGAGI. V lost 11 bases, J lost 4 bases, and 15 bases lay in between. The input for sequencing was cultured CD4+ T cells from PBMCs, taken from a patient who received antiretroviral therapy. The source is an adult with HIV. The donor label of this sample is uncertain. This chain links TRBV6-5 with TRBJ1-5; no clear D. CDR3 nucleotides: TGTGCCGGCTCGGAGGGATCTAATCAGCCCCAGCATTTT. Translating it yields CAGSEGSNQPQHF.